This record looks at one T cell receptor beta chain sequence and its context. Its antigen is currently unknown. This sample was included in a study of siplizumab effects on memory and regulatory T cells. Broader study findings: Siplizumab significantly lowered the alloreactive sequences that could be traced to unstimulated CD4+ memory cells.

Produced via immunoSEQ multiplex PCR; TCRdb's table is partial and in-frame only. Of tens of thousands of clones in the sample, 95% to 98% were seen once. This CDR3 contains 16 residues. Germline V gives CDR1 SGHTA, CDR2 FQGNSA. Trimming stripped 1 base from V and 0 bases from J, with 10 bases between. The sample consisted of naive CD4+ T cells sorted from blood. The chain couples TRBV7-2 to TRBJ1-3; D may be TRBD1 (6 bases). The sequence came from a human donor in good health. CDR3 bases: TGTGCCAGCAGCTTAGAGACAGGATTCTCTGGAAACACCATATATTTT. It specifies CASSLETGFSGNTIYF.